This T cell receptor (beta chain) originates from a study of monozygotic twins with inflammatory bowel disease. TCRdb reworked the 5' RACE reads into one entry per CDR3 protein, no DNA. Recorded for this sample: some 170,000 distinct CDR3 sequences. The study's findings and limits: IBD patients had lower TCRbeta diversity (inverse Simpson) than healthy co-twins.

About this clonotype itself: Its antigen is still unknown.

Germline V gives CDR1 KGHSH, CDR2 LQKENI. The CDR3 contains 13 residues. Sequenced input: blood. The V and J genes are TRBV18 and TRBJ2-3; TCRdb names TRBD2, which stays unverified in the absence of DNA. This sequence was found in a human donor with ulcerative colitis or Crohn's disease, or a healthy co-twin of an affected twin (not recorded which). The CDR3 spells CASSPLRADTQYF.